Below, 30 T cell receptor beta chains from the same sample are listed, as sequenced in a study of CD8+ T cells in alopecia areata. As the sequencing template, cDNA was produced by extracting RNA and reverse transcribing it. Produced via immunoSEQ multiplex PCR; TCRdb's table is partial and in-frame only. The table has 150,000 to 200,000 clones, more than 50% seen once. Treatment meaning: oral pan-JAK inhibitor, 5-10 mg twice daily. Material: CD4+ T cells sorted from blood, obtained at week 24, from a patient treated with tofacitinib. The receptors stem from a human donor with alopecia areata.

The gene calls are TRBV29-1 and TRBJ1-2, with a possible D match to TRBD1 (5 bases). Germline lookup yields CDR1 SQVTM and CDR2 ANQGSEA. Between the trimmed V and J ends, which lost 2 bases and 12 bases, there was a span of 16 bases. The CDR3 loop spans 12 amino acids. CDR3 coding DNA: TGCAGCGTTGAACCCCCCGGGACGGTGAACACCTTC. It yields the protein CSVEPPGTVNTF.

The CDR3 sequence: CASSSNLGPKNGYTF. CDR3 sequence (DNA): TGTGCCAGCAGCTCAAATCTGGGACCGAAAAATGGCTACACCTTC. The V and J genes are TRBV9 and TRBJ1-2; a possible D gene is TRBD1 (5 bases). V gave up 4 bases and J gave up 6 bases, with 19 bases separating them. The CDR3 consists of 15 residues. Germline V gene lookup returns CDR1 SGDLS and CDR2 YYNGEE.

This chain links TRBV5-1 with TRBJ1-5; 7 positions match TRBD1. The ends lost 9 bases at V and 3 bases at J; junction bases unmatched: 12. CDR1 is SGHRS and CDR2 is YFSETQ in the germline V gene. The CDR3 covers 15 residues. The CDR3 protein is CATRPPGQYNQPQHF. The DNA of the CDR3 is TGCGCCACTCGACCCCCGGGACAGTACAATCAGCCCCAGCATTTT.

This clone has only a few counts. The chain employs TRBV29-1 and TRBJ1-1; the D gene is possibly TRBD1 (5 bases). Per the germline V gene, CDR1 is SQVTM and CDR2 is ANQGSEA. The germline V and J ends were trimmed by 2 bases and 1 base, with 11 bases remaining between them. This CDR3 is 14 amino acids long. CDR3 protein: CSVERPGTNTEAFF. In nucleotides, the CDR3 is TGCAGCGTTGAACGGCCGGGGACGAACACTGAAGCTTTCTTT.

This clone was counted only a few times. The gene calls are TRBV5-1 and TRBJ1-1; TRBD1 matches 9 bases. V shed 3 bases, J shed 4 bases, and the junction held 7 bases outside the gene matches. Germline V gene sequence: CDR1 SGHRS, CDR2 YFSETQ. The CDR3 runs to 15 residues. The CDR3, as DNA: TGCGCCAGCAGCTCAAGCCCGGACAGGGGCACTGAAGCTTTCTTT. Translating gives CASSSSPDRGTEAFF.

This clone was seen a few times. Other DNA sequences within the sample encode an identical CDR3. This chain connects TRBV29-1 to TRBJ1-1; a weak D match, TRBD1 (5 bases). With 5 bases removed from V and 5 bases from J, the gap between germline ends came to 12 bases. Per germline, CDR1 SQVTM and CDR2 ANQGSEA. This CDR3 is 12 amino acids long. CDR3 in amino acids: CSVNGGRTEAFF. The CDR3 nucleotides read TGCAGCGTTAATGGGGGACGGACTGAAGCTTTCTTT.

J is TRBJ1-2 and V is TRBV4-2, with D possibly being TRBD1 (6 bases). Germline V gene sequence: CDR1 LGHNA, CDR2 YNFKEQ. The V end lost 2 bases, the J end lost 14 bases, and 15 bases lay between the germline ends. The CDR3 has 12 amino acids. In DNA, the CDR3 is TGTGCCAGCAGCCAAATCCTGGGGGGACATACCTTC. Translated: CASSQILGGHTF.

V and J are TRBV29-1 and TRBJ1-3, with TRBD1 as a possible D gene (5 bases). Germline CDR1 SQVTM, CDR2 ANQGSEA. Trimming left V 6 bases short and J 5 bases short, with 11 bases between. The CDR3 totals 12 residues. CDR3 bases: TGCAGCGTAGTGGGACGGAGAAACACCATATATTTT. Translation: CSVVGRRNTIYF.

The chain is built from TRBV30 and TRBJ2-7; TRBD1 matches 9 bases. Germline loops: CDR1 GTSNPN, CDR2 SVGIG (reference sequence). After removal of 3 bases from V and 9 bases from J, the junction contained 12 bases not matched to a gene. The CDR3 length is 14 residues. The CDR3 here is CAWRKYQDRGVQYF. The CDR3 nucleotides are TGTGCCTGGAGAAAGTACCAGGACAGGGGTGTGCAGTACTTC.

This clone was recorded only once. The V gene is TRBV2, the J gene TRBJ1-5; D gene uncertain. The V and J ends lost 5 bases and 5 bases respectively, with 7 bases between them. The germline V gene has CDR1 SNHLY and CDR2 FYNNEI. This CDR3 is 12 amino acids long. Written as DNA, the CDR3 is TGTGCCAGCAGTAACAGTGATCAGCCCCAGCATTTT. Amino acids: CASSNSDQPQHF. The whole variable domain, filled in from reference TRBV2 and TRBJ1-5, reads EPEVTQTPSHQVTQMGQEVILRCVPISNHLYFYWYRQILGQKVEFLVSFYNNEISEKSEIFDDQFSVERPDGSNFTLKIRSTKLEDSAMYFCASSNSDQPQHFGDGTRLSIL.

V is TRBV5-1 and J is TRBJ2-1, with D possibly called TRBD1 or TRBD2 (5 bases each). The CDR3 has 12 amino acids. CDR1 is SGHRS, CDR2 YFSETQ, per germline. V was pared by 1 base and J by 8 bases, with 7 bases between. The CDR3 is CASSLQGDEQFF. CDR3 nucleotides: TGCGCCAGCAGCTTGCAGGGAGATGAGCAGTTCTTC. Filled out from reference TRBV5-1 and TRBJ2-1, the complete variable domain reads KAGVTQTPRYLIKTRGQQVTLSCSPISGHRSVSWYQQTPGQGLQFLFEYFSETQRNKGNFPGRFSGRQFSNSRSEMNVSTLELGDSALYLCASSLQGDEQFFGPGTRLTVL.

The J gene is TRBJ1-1, the V gene TRBV5-1; the D gene is possibly TRBD1 (6 bases). Per the germline V gene, CDR1 is SGHRS and CDR2 is YFSETQ. This CDR3 has 16 amino acids. V shed 0 bases and J shed 1 base, with 13 bases lying between them. Here the CDR3 DNA reads TGCGCCAGCAGCTTGGGGACAGAACCGACGAACACTGAAGCTTTCTTT. This gives the protein CASSLGTEPTNTEAFF.

The J gene is TRBJ2-2, the V gene TRBV2, with 10 bases matching TRBD2. The CDR3 is 15 residues long. The V gene's germline CDR1 is SNHLY and CDR2 FYNNEI. The CDR3 here is CVTRRLAGAPGELFF. CDR3 nucleotides: TGTGTCACCCGGAGGCTAGCGGGGGCCCCCGGGGAGCTGTTTTTT.

V is TRBV2 and J is TRBJ2-2; TRBD1 might be the D (7 bases). V was cut by 3 bases and J by 2 bases, with 13 bases left in between. Germline V gives CDR1 SNHLY, CDR2 FYNNEI. The CDR3 runs to 16 residues. Here the CDR3 reads CASSDPGGTNTGELFF. The CDR3 DNA reads TGTGCCAGCAGTGACCCAGGGGGGACCAACACCGGGGAGCTGTTTTTT.

The chain joins TRBV29-1 to TRBJ1-2, with TRBD1 matching over 8 bases. V was clipped by 3 bases and J by 2 bases; unmatched bases: 5. The CDR3 contains 14 residues. Germline V gene data show CDR1 as SQVTM and CDR2 as ANQGSEA. This CDR3 reads CSVEAQGGNYGYTF. The CDR3 DNA is TGCAGCGTTGAGGCACAGGGGGGGAACTATGGCTACACCTTC.

J is TRBJ2-2 and V is TRBV14; unclear D gene. Germline V gene lookup returns CDR1 SGHDN and CDR2 FVKESK. V lost 5 bases and J lost 8, with 9 bases in between. The CDR3 runs to 12 residues. The CDR3 loop reads CASSYIAGELFF. CDR3 coding DNA: TGTGCCAGCAGCTATATTGCGGGGGAGCTGTTTTTT.

The chain has TRBV7-2 and TRBJ2-2; D remains ambiguous. This CDR3 region has 16 residues. The V and J ends lost 5 bases and 1 base respectively, with 14 bases between them. CDR1 SGHTA and CDR2 FQGNSA come from the germline V gene. The CDR3: CASSPRQRLNTGELFF. The CDR3 DNA follows: TGTGCCAGCAGCCCAAGACAAAGGCTGAACACCGGGGAGCTGTTTTTT.

This chain uses TRBV29-1 with TRBJ2-1; 8 bases map to TRBD1. This CDR3 has 12 amino acids. Looked up from germline, CDR1 is SQVTM and CDR2 is ANQGSEA. Losses at the gene ends were 6 bases for V and 8 bases for J; bases not matched to a gene: 6. The CDR3 coding sequence is TGCAGCGTGGACAGGGATACTGATGAGCAGTTCTTC. Amino acids: CSVDRDTDEQFF.

This sequence joins TRBV7-8 and TRBJ2-3, with TRBD1 identical over 12 bases. Germline assignment: CDR1 SGHVS and CDR2 FQNEAQ. CDR3 size: 16 residues. The J segment lost 5 bases and the V segment lost 2 bases, leaving 5 bases of the junction unmatched. The CDR3 bases are TGTGCCAGCAGCTTAATCGGGACAGGGGGCAAAGATACGCAGTATTTT. Amino acid sequence: CASSLIGTGGKDTQYF.

The rearrangement links TRBV30 to TRBJ2-3; the D gene is possibly TRBD2 (6 bases). This CDR3 is 14 amino acids long. Per germline, CDR1 GTSNPN and CDR2 SVGIG (reference sequence). Trimming cost V 4 bases and J 5 bases, with 16 bases left between them. The CDR3 DNA reads TGTGCCTGGAATACGGGACTGCTCGGAGATACGCAGTATTTT. Amino acid sequence: CAWNTGLLGDTQYF.

This clone was picked up a small number of times. V usage is TRBV10-2 and J usage is TRBJ2-3; TRBD1 or TRBD2 may be the D gene (5 bases each). This CDR3 is built from 16 residues. Germline CDR1 and CDR2: WSHSY and SAAADI. V lost 0 bases, J lost 2 bases, and 12 bases lay in between. Here the CDR3 reads CASSESGRSLTDTQYF. The CDR3 DNA follows: TGCGCCAGCAGTGAGTCGGGACGGTCGCTCACAGATACGCAGTATTTT.

The V call is TRBV5-1, the J call TRBJ1-1; 9 nucleotides agree with TRBD1. Losses at the gene ends were 2 bases for V and 1 base for J; bases not matched to a gene: 3. The V gene's germline CDR1 is SGHRS and CDR2 YFSETQ. There are 15 residues in the CDR3. As DNA, the CDR3 is TGCGCCAGCAGCTTACAGGGGGCGGCGAACACTGAAGCTTTCTTT. It translates to CASSLQGAANTEAFF.

This clone was recorded only once. The CDR3 DNA sequence: TGTGCCAGCAGTGAAAATTTTAACACTGAAGCTTTCTTT. As protein: CASSENFNTEAFF. The chain joins TRBV6-1 to TRBJ1-1; D is uncertain. This CDR3 is 13 amino acids long. V was shortened by 2 bases and J by 2 bases, with 6 bases between the two germline ends. The germline CDR1 and CDR2 sequences are MNHNS and SASEGT.

The J gene is TRBJ1-2, the V gene TRBV9; D remains unclear. Germline V gene data show CDR1 as SGDLS and CDR2 as YYNGEE. The CDR3 sequence is 13 residues long. Between the trimmed V and J ends, which lost 0 bases and 3 bases, there was a span of 6 bases. CDR3 DNA: TGTGCCAGCAGCGTAGCCATGGACTATGGCTACACCTTC. It codes for CASSVAMDYGYTF.

The chain couples TRBV20-1 to TRBJ1-1; the D is unclear. In germline, CDR1 is DFQATT, CDR2 SNEGSKA (reference sequence). V was trimmed by 3 bases and J by 9 bases, leaving 11 bases between them. The CDR3 runs to 11 residues. The CDR3 DNA reads TGCAGTGCTAGTAGTTCAGAACAAGCTTTCTTT. Protein: CSASSSEQAFF.

This sequence joins TRBV6-1 and TRBJ1-5; TRBD1 is a possible D gene (5 bases). Germline V CDR1 and CDR2: MNHNS, SASEGT. The CDR3 totals 12 residues. Trimming shortened V by 9 bases and J by 7 bases, and 13 bases separated the two germline ends. In nucleotides, the CDR3 is TGTGCCAGTACCGCTGGGGACCAGCCCCAGCATTTT. It translates to CASTAGDQPQHF.

This clone has only a few counts. The chain is built from TRBV7-2 and TRBJ2-7; D gene ambiguous. V lost 4 bases to trimming and J lost 2 bases, with 12 bases between them. The CDR3 consists of 14 residues. The germline CDR1 and CDR2 sequences are SGHTA and FQGNSA. The CDR3 loop is CASSSNGGTYEQYF. The CDR3 region has the DNA TGTGCCAGCAGCTCCAATGGTGGTACCTACGAGCAGTACTTC. Full variable domain (missing parts from reference TRBV7-2 and TRBJ2-7): GAGVSQSPSNKVTEKGKDVELRCDPISGHTALYWYRQSLGQGLEFLIYFQGNSAPDKSGLPSDRFSAERTGGSVSTLTIQRTQQEDSAVYLCASSSNGGTYEQYFGPGTRLTVT.

CDR3: CSVALGGRDGYTF. In nucleotides, the CDR3 is TGCAGCGTTGCCCTTGGGGGGCGAGACGGCTACACCTTC. The V and J genes are TRBV29-1 and TRBJ1-2; D possibly corresponds to TRBD1 (6 bases). CDR3 length: 13 amino acids. Trimming stripped 4 bases from V and 8 bases from J, with 17 bases between. Germline CDR1 SQVTM, CDR2 ANQGSEA. Full variable domain (remainder filled in from reference TRBV29-1 and TRBJ1-2): SAVISQKPSRDICQRGTSLTIQCQVDSQVTMMFWYRQQPGQSLTLIATANQGSEATYESGFVIDKFPISRPNLTFSTLTVSNMSPEDSSIYLCSVALGGRDGYTFGSGTRLTVV.

The gene calls are TRBV11-2 and TRBJ2-1, with D perhaps TRBD1 or TRBD2 (5 bases each). There are 16 residues in the CDR3. Looked up from germline, CDR1 is SGHAT and CDR2 is FQNNGV. The V gene lost 4 bases and the J gene lost 8 bases, with 21 bases spanning the gap. The DNA for the CDR3 is TGTGCCAGCAGCTCTCGACGAGGGGCTGGAGGCGATGAGCAGTTCTTC. This sequence encodes CASSSRRGAGGDEQFF.

V and J are TRBV25-1 and TRBJ1-2, with 7 nucleotides matching TRBD1. The CDR3 is 13 amino acids. Trimming took 6 bases from V and 6 from J; bases not matched to a gene: 7. Germline assignment: CDR1 MGHDK and CDR2 SYGVNS. The CDR3 bases are TGTGCCAGCAGGGGGGGTACAGGGGATGGCTACACCTTC. This gives the protein CASRGGTGDGYTF.